The 15 T cell receptor beta chains reported below all come from one sample, sequenced in a study of blood T cell repertoires in COVID-19. Sequencing was performed with immunoSEQ multiplex PCR; in TCRdb, only in-frame clones are kept and a portion is missing. The repertoire holds roughly 150,000 clones, with less than 85% as singletons. The sequenced material came from peripheral blood. These receptors were collected from a woman in her fifties or sixties with COVID-19, enrolled during active disease.

This clone has a handful of counts. This chain uses TRBV21-1 with TRBJ1-3; TRBD1, the table's D call, lacks a check against the DNA. TRBV21-1 corresponds to a pseudogene. CDR3 length: 19 residues. CDR3 protein: CASSKGSQGPLRLGNTIYF. The CDR3 nucleotides read TGTGCCAGCAGCAAAGGTTCGCAGGGGCCGCTAAGGTTGGGAAACACCATATATTTT.

The chain couples TRBV11-1 to TRBJ1-5, with TRBD1 identical over 9 bases. The CDR3 totals 14 residues. V lost 5 bases to trimming and J lost 3 bases; unmatched junction nucleotides: 2. Germline-derived CDR1 and CDR2 are SGHAT and FQDESV (reference sequence). The CDR3, as DNA: TGTGCCAGCAGCCGGACAGGGGACAATCAGCCCCAGCATTTT. This codes for CASSRTGDNQPQHF. The variable domain in full, with the rest retrieved from reference TRBV11-1 and TRBJ1-5, is EAEVAQSPRYKITEKSQAVAFWCDPISGHATLYWYRQILGQGPELLVQFQDESVVDDSQLPKDRFSAERLKGVDSTLKIQPAELGDSAMYLCASSRTGDNQPQHFGDGTRLSIL.

This sequence joins TRBV5-1 and TRBJ2-1; TRBD2 is a possible D gene (5 bases). This CDR3 has 19 amino acids. Trimming took off 2 bases at V and 0 bases at J, with 21 bases between the two ends. Germline-derived CDR1 and CDR2 are SGHRS and YFSETQ. Written as DNA, the CDR3 is TGCGCCAGCAGCTTTCCCAGACCGGGGAGAAGGAGCTCCTACAATGAGCAGTTCTTC. Translated, it gives CASSFPRPGRRSSYNEQFF. Combining the CDR3 with reference TRBV5-1 and TRBJ2-1 gives the whole variable domain KAGVTQTPRYLIKTRGQQVTLSCSPISGHRSVSWYQQTPGQGLQFLFEYFSETQRNKGNFPGRFSGRQFSNSRSEMNVSTLELGDSALYLCASSFPRPGRRSSYNEQFFGPGTRLTVL.

This clone was recorded once. This sequence joins TRBV19 and TRBJ1-3; 8 bases agree with TRBD1. The CDR3 consists of 15 residues. V was clipped by 5 bases and J by 2 bases; unmatched bases: 5. CDR1 and CDR2 from the germline V gene are LNHDA and SQIVND (reference sequence). This CDR3 reads CASSARGQAGNTIYF. DNA for the CDR3: TGTGCCAGTAGTGCCCGGGGACAGGCTGGAAACACCATATATTTT.

V is TRBV15 and J is TRBJ1-5; D is undetermined. Germline-derived CDR1 and CDR2 are LNHNV and YYDKDF (reference sequence). Trimming removed 5 bases at V and 1 base at J, with 6 bases between. The CDR3 runs 13 residues. The CDR3 nucleotides read TGTGCCACCAGCGCAACAAGCAATCAGCCCCAGCATTTT. It translates to CATSATSNQPQHF.

The chain links TRBV6-2 or TRBV6-3 to TRBJ2-1; 13 bases are shared with TRBD2. This CDR3 spans 14 amino acids. The J segment lost 7 bases and the V segment lost 6 bases, leaving 3 bases of the junction unmatched. Germline V gene data show CDR1 as MNHEY and CDR2 as SVGEGT. This CDR3 reads CASSSTSGGNEQFF. CDR3 in DNA: TGTGCCAGCAGCTCGACTAGCGGGGGGAATGAGCAGTTCTTC.

The chain employs TRBV21-1 and TRBJ2-7; the DNA was not used to check the table's D call, TRBD1. TRBV21-1 has pseudogene status. This CDR3 has 17 amino acids. For the CDR3, the DNA is TGTGCCAGCAGCAAAGCGAGGTGGACAGTGCCTGCCTACGAGCAGTACGTC. This codes for CASSKARWTVPAYEQYV.

The V call is TRBV13, the J call TRBJ2-3; D gene uncertain. Trimming took 0 bases from V and 3 from J, leaving 7 bases between them. The CDR3 length is 14 residues. Germline CDR1 and CDR2: PRHDT and FYEKMQ (reference sequence). CDR3 bases: TGTGCCAGCAGCTTAGGTTCCAGAACAGATACGCAGTATTTT. This gives the protein CASSLGSRTDTQYF.

V usage is TRBV27 and J usage is TRBJ2-6; D gene unclear. This CDR3 is 15 amino acids long. The V gene lost 2 bases and the J gene lost 2 bases, with 7 bases spanning the gap. Germline CDR1 MNHEY, CDR2 SMNVEV (reference sequence). The CDR3 protein is CASSLSPAGANVLTF. As DNA, the CDR3 is TGTGCCAGCAGTTTAAGTCCGGCTGGGGCCAACGTCCTGACTTTC.

This sequence joins TRBV29-1 and TRBJ2-3, with TRBD1 matching 8 bases. The germline gives CDR1 SQVTM, CDR2 ANQGSEA. The V gene end was trimmed by 6 bases and the J gene end by 0 bases; junction bases not matched to a gene: 5. The CDR3 is 14 amino acids. The CDR3 coding sequence is TGCAGCGTGGAGGGGACAGGAAGCACAGATACGCAGTATTTT. As protein: CSVEGTGSTDTQYF.

V gene TRBV5-5 combines with J gene TRBJ2-2, with 8 bases matching TRBD1. In germline, CDR1 is SGHKS, CDR2 YYEKEE (reference sequence). Unmatched junction bases numbered 5, after V lost 4 bases and J lost 6 bases. The CDR3 loop spans 14 amino acids. CDR3 loop: CASSEDRVAGELFF. The CDR3 DNA follows: TGTGCCAGCAGCGAGGACAGGGTGGCCGGGGAGCTGTTTTTT.

The chain carries TRBV19 and TRBJ2-3; D not resolved. The CDR3 sequence is 12 residues long. The V gene lost 2 bases and the J gene lost 5 bases, with 5 bases spanning the gap. Germline values: CDR1 LNHDA, CDR2 SQIVND (reference sequence). CDR3 sequence: CASSISGDTQYF. The CDR3 region has the DNA TGTGCCAGTAGTATATCAGGAGATACGCAGTATTTT. Together with reference TRBV19 and TRBJ2-3, the CDR3 gives the full variable domain: DGGITQSPKYLFRKEGQNVTLSCEQNLNHDAMYWYRQDPGQGLRLIYYSQIVNDFQKGDIAEGYSVSREKKESFPLTVTSAQKNPTAFYLCASSISGDTQYFGPGTRLTVL.

The V and J genes are TRBV7-2 and TRBJ2-2; 11 nucleotides line up with TRBD2. Germline V gene sequence: CDR1 SGHTA, CDR2 FQGNSA. The CDR3 has 15 residues. Germline trimming cut 6 bases from V and 7 bases from J; bases unmatched to any gene: 7. The DNA for the CDR3 is TGTGCCAGCAGAATCACTAGCGGGAGTGACGGGGAGCTGTTTTTT. This encodes CASRITSGSDGELFF.

This chain joins TRBV19 and TRBJ2-6; D not resolved. CDR3 length: 14 amino acids. Germline values: CDR1 LNHDA, CDR2 SQIVND (reference sequence). Trimming left V 7 bases short and J 2 bases short, with 9 bases between. The CDR3 DNA sequence: TGTGCCAGTACCCTGAGAACTGGGGCCAACGTCCTGACTTTC. Translating it yields CASTLRTGANVLTF.

The V gene is TRBV27, the J gene TRBJ2-3, with 7 bases identical to TRBD2. CDR1 and CDR2 (germline): MNHEY, SMNVEV (reference sequence). Trimming removed 4 bases from V and 3 bases from J; junction bases left unmatched: 10. This CDR3 is 16 amino acids long. CDR3 region: CASSSPGGLRTDTQYF. The CDR3 region has the DNA TGTGCCAGCAGTTCGCCTGGGGGACTAAGGACAGATACGCAGTATTTT.